Listed below are T cell receptor beta chains from one sample, sequenced in a study of T cells in Graves' hyperthyroidism and ophthalmopathy. TCRdb fed the multiplex PCR reads into MiXCR, producing one record per CDR3 protein. The sample lists 660,000 or so distinct CDR3 sequences, approximately 42% occurring once. The sequenced sample consisted of peripheral blood or thyroid tissue (not recorded which). These receptors originate from an adult man with Graves' disease, either hyperthyroidism or ophthalmopathy (not recorded which). Both conserved end residues are trimmed from each CDR3.

j_call v_call cdr3_aa
TRBJ1-1 TRBV10-3 ASSPTAPTGRMNTEAF
TRBJ2-3 TRBV29-1 SVVPSGRPDTQY
TRBJ1-2 TRBV6-1 ASRWGRDNYVSGYT
TRBJ1-2 TRBV25-1 ASSYSGGEGYT
TRBJ1-5 TRBV24-1 ATSVSGQGSNQPQH
TRBJ1-5 TRBV10-3 ASSPNLDYSNQPQH
TRBJ1-1 TRBV20-1 SARDVTGVATEAF
TRBJ2-7 TRBV24-1 ATAGGADEQY
TRBJ1-5 TRBV20-1 SAVSQGLVRQPQH
TRBJ2-2 TRBV9 ASSVAGVTGELF
TRBJ1-5 TRBV19 AWSRGLQQPQH
TRBJ1-2 TRBV6-5 ASSYYGQGGYT
TRBJ2-2 TRBV9 ASSTRQFPGELF
TRBJ2-7 TRBV29-1 SGKTGQFEQY
TRBJ1-1 TRBV5-1 ASSLEVLTEAF
TRBJ1-3 TRBV5-5 ASSLWEPRDGNTIY
TRBJ1-4 TRBV5-1 ARGDRGDEKLF
TRBJ1-1 TRBV15 ATSRAGQAPEAF
TRBJ1-6 TRBV19 ASSIWGQRNSPLH
TRBJ2-7 TRBV10-3 AISESHSSHEQY
TRBJ2-5 TRBV10-3 ATTSGSHGETQY
TRBJ1-2 TRBV6-1 ASSDLFGGNGYT
TRBJ1-4 TRBV7-2 ASSDRGAGVREKLF
TRBJ1-5 TRBV2 ASSEAADSNQPQH
TRBJ1-6 TRBV7-1 ASSSRLSGDRFVSPLH
TRBJ1-4 TRBV7-9 ASGYGGKEKLF
TRBJ1-4 TRBV29-1 SVTEDRGPNEKLF
TRBJ1-5 TRBV19 ASSIRAGNQPQH
TRBJ1-3 TRBV10-3 ATGQGRGNTIY
TRBJ1-2 TRBV19 ASLAGGGYGYT
TRBJ1-1 TRBV5-1 ASRTGQMNTEAF
TRBJ2-7 TRBV29-1 SVGGGGDEQY
TRBJ1-2 TRBV29-1 SVVSGYT
TRBJ1-2 TRBV29-1 SVRDRDGYT
TRBJ1-1 TRBV29-1 SVVGQGSTEAF
TRBJ2-5 TRBV5-1 ASSSRLGSETQY
TRBJ1-1 TRBV29-1 SVEGRGTEAF
TRBJ2-2 TRBV6-6 ASSYRQGNTGELF
TRBJ1-5 TRBV10-3 AISEGGGNQPQH
TRBJ1-3 TRBV7-2 ASSLIRSGNTIY
TRBJ1-5 TRBV6-5 ASSVGQGRRSNQPQH
TRBJ2-5 TRBV24-1 ASSPLTGSETQY
TRBJ2-5 TRBV12-3/TRBV12-4 ASSQAPTTKGTQY
TRBJ1-2 TRBV2 ASSGSGNYGYT
TRBJ1-1 TRBV25-1 ASSLYREYAEAF
TRBJ1-1 TRBV7-8 ASSPSYDTEAF
TRBJ2-5 TRBV15 ATSSLLNRETQY
TRBJ2-7 TRBV5-1 ASSSLAGYSYEQY
TRBJ2-2 TRBV6-5 ASSYIRGTGELF
TRBJ1-1 TRBV2 ASRLGGRGEAF
TRBJ1-4 TRBV7-2 ASSSGIQGGRKLF
TRBJ2-7 TRBV25-1 ASSPVDFAGEQY
TRBJ1-3 TRBV7-2 ASSLAAVRNTIY